These 18 T cell receptor beta chains came from one sample sequenced in a study of shared clonotypes between healthy human individuals. Data came from immunoSEQ multiplex PCR; TCRdb stores just in-frame clones and leaves some out. The data contain 2 million to 2.5 million clones, approximately 95% of them singletons. The sequencing sample was made of naive CD4+ T cells sorted from blood. Sample subset: CD45RA+ positively selected. The receptors come from a man between 18 and 35 years old in good health.

This chain connects TRBV7-9 to TRBJ1-4; D gene unclear. CDR3 length: 16 residues. Germline values: CDR1 SEHNR, CDR2 FQNEAQ (reference sequence). Between the trimmed V and J ends, which lost 5 bases and 0 bases, there was a span of 13 bases. For the CDR3, the DNA is TGTGCCAGCAGCCCTTGGCAGACTGCAACTAATGAAAAACTGTTTTTT. It specifies CASSPWQTATNEKLFF. Complete variable domain (other parts from reference TRBV7-9 and TRBJ1-4): DTGVSQNPRHKITKRGQNVTFRCDPISEHNRLYWYRQTLGQGPEFLTYFQNEAQLEKSRLLSDRFSAERPKGSFSTLEIQRTEQGDSAMYLCASSPWQTATNEKLFFGSGTQLSVL.

This rearrangement joins TRBV7-2 to TRBJ2-1, with D hard to call. In germline, CDR1 is SGHTA, CDR2 FQGNSA. V was trimmed by 5 bases and J by 5 bases, leaving 7 bases between them. The CDR3 totals 12 residues. This chain's CDR3 is CASSPRNNEQFF. The CDR3 DNA reads as TGTGCCAGCAGCCCTCGGAACAATGAGCAGTTCTTC. The full variable domain, rest sourced from reference TRBV7-2 and TRBJ2-1, is GAGVSQSPSNKVTEKGKDVELRCDPISGHTALYWYRQSLGQGLEFLIYFQGNSAPDKSGLPSDRFSAERTGGSVSTLTIQRTQQEDSAVYLCASSPRNNEQFFGPGTRLTVL.

The chain joins TRBV12-5 to TRBJ1-2; D not resolved. With 11 bases removed from V and 4 bases from J, the gap between germline ends came to 20 bases. This CDR3 has 14 residues. CDR1 is LGHNT, CDR2 FRNRAP, per germline. The CDR3 DNA is TGTGCTCCCATGCGTCCGGGGTTGGGCTATGGCTACACCTTC. It codes for CAPMRPGLGYGYTF.

The chain is built from TRBV5-4 and TRBJ2-3; D remains ambiguous. V dropped 4 bases and J dropped 2 bases, with 11 bases sitting between them. The CDR3 runs to 14 residues. Germline assignment: CDR1 SGHNT and CDR2 YYREEE (reference sequence). CDR3 region: CASSPVGVTDTQYF. In DNA, the CDR3 is TGTGCCAGCAGCCCCGTGGGTGTCACAGATACGCAGTATTTT.

The CDR3 sequence: CAWSRQGLFTGELFF. As DNA, the CDR3 is TGTGCCTGGAGCCGCCAGGGGTTATTTACCGGGGAGCTGTTTTTT. The chain carries TRBV30 and TRBJ2-2, with D tentatively TRBD1 (6 bases). V was pared by 3 bases and J by 5 bases, with 16 bases between. CDR3 length: 15 residues. Germline V lookup: CDR1 GTSNPN, CDR2 SVGIG (reference sequence).

A remark on this clone: Other DNA sequences in this sample translate to the same CDR3. V is TRBV5-1 and J is TRBJ1-5; D is ambiguous. V dropped 0 bases and J dropped 6 bases, with 7 bases sitting between them. CDR1 and CDR2 from the germline V gene are SGHRS and YFSETQ. The CDR3 contains 13 residues. In nucleotides, the CDR3 is TGCGCCAGCAGCTTGGAGGGAGGTCAGCCCCAGCATTTT. Encoded protein: CASSLEGGQPQHF.

In DNA form, the CDR3 reads TGTGCCAGCAGGTTATTCGACAGGGGTAGTTCCTACGAGCAGTACTTC. Its translation: CASRLFDRGSSYEQYF. V and J are TRBV7-2 and TRBJ2-7, with 8 positions matching TRBD1. V lost 6 bases, J lost 1 base, and 11 bases stayed unmatched. CDR1 and CDR2 (germline): SGHTA, FQGNSA. The CDR3 is made up of 16 amino acids.

The chain uses TRBV2 and TRBJ1-6; a possible D gene is TRBD1 (6 bases). Per the germline V gene, CDR1 is SNHLY and CDR2 is FYNNEI. V lost 5 bases to trimming and J lost 11 bases, with 16 bases between them. The CDR3 is 14 residues long. The DNA of the CDR3 is TGTGCCAGCAGTAAAGGACAGACGAGGACACCCCTCCACTTT. It specifies CASSKGQTRTPLHF.

The rearrangement joins TRBV5-6 to TRBJ2-1; a weak D match, TRBD2 (6 bases). The V gene lost 0 bases and the J gene lost 15 bases, with 22 bases spanning the gap. Germline V lookup: CDR1 SGHDT, CDR2 YYEEEE. The CDR3 sequence is 15 residues long. The CDR3 protein is CASSLDGARDQGTFF. The CDR3 bases are TGTGCCAGCAGCTTGGACGGTGCGCGGGACCAAGGCACGTTCTTC.

The chain combines TRBV28 with TRBJ1-2; 8 bases line up with TRBD1. V was pared by 5 bases and J by 4 bases, with 3 bases of the junction left unmatched. The CDR3 length is 13 residues. From germline, CDR1 is MDHEN and CDR2 SYDVKM. CDR3 sequence reads: CASSQGQGYGYTF. Written as DNA, the CDR3 is TGTGCCAGCAGTCAAGGACAGGGCTATGGCTACACCTTC.

This clone showed up just once. The chain uses TRBV7-6 and TRBJ2-2; no reliable D call. Germline V gene data show CDR1 as SGHVS and CDR2 as FNYEAQ. V lost 0 bases to trimming and J lost 4 bases, with 9 bases between them. The CDR3 runs 15 residues. The CDR3 loop reads CASSLAVQSTGELFF. CDR3 coding DNA: TGTGCCAGCAGCTTAGCAGTGCAGAGCACCGGGGAGCTGTTTTTT.

The chain carries TRBV5-4 and TRBJ1-2; 9 positions agree with TRBD1. Germline CDR1 and CDR2: SGHNT and YYREEE (reference sequence). With 4 bases clipped from V and 8 bases from J, the junction kept 9 bases outside the gene matches. The CDR3 runs 14 residues. CDR3 amino acids: CASSPGQGNWGYTF. CDR3 in DNA: TGTGCCAGCAGCCCCGGACAGGGGAACTGGGGCTACACCTTC.

The rearrangement links TRBV2 to TRBJ1-2; D is uncertain. Deletions cut 6 bases from V and 4 bases from J, with 12 bases between. CDR3 size: 13 residues. Per germline, CDR1 SNHLY and CDR2 FYNNEI. The CDR3 spells CASSLQDFYGYTF. In DNA form, the CDR3 reads TGTGCCAGCAGCCTTCAGGACTTCTATGGCTACACCTTC.

The chain joins TRBV30 to TRBJ1-2, with 9 bases that match TRBD1. The junction had 5 bases not matched to a gene; V was cut back by 1 base and J by 8 bases. The CDR3 has 13 residues. Germline V gives CDR1 GTSNPN, CDR2 SVGIG (reference sequence). Here the CDR3 DNA reads TGTGCCTGGAGTGGGGACAGGGCTGGCGGCTACACCTTC. As protein: CAWSGDRAGGYTF.

V gene TRBV5-1 combines with J gene TRBJ2-1, with 9 bases fitting TRBD2. The germline V gene encodes CDR1 SGHRS and CDR2 YFSETQ. Trimming removed 1 base from V and 4 bases from J; junction bases left unmatched: 6. The CDR3 runs to 16 residues. CDR3 sequence (DNA): TGCGCCAGCAGCTTGTATTCTAGCGGGGTGTACAATGAGCAGTTCTTC. Translated: CASSLYSSGVYNEQFF. The full variable domain, with the rest looked up from reference TRBV5-1 and TRBJ2-1, is KAGVTQTPRYLIKTRGQQVTLSCSPISGHRSVSWYQQTPGQGLQFLFEYFSETQRNKGNFPGRFSGRQFSNSRSEMNVSTLELGDSALYLCASSLYSSGVYNEQFFGPGTRLTVL.

The chain recombines TRBV9 with TRBJ2-6; D might be TRBD2 (6 bases). Germline values: CDR1 SGDLS, CDR2 YYNGEE. The CDR3 spans 16 residues. V dropped 4 bases and J dropped 3 bases, with 14 bases sitting between them. CDR3 DNA: TGTGCCAGCAGCCGGAGGGACGACCGTGGGGCCAACGTCCTGACTTTC. Translation: CASSRRDDRGANVLTF.

The chain has TRBV5-1 and TRBJ1-1; the D is unclear. This CDR3 has 13 amino acids. Germline CDR1 reads SGHRS; CDR2 reads YFSETQ. Trimming removed 5 bases from V and 3 bases from J, with 11 bases in between. The CDR3 coding sequence is TGCGCCAGCAGTCCGGCTTTGGACACTGAAGCTTTCTTT. Translation gives CASSPALDTEAFF.

In this sample, this clone turned up once. V usage is TRBV30 and J usage is TRBJ1-1; D uncertain. Trimming pared 7 bases from V and 3 bases from J, leaving 21 bases between. The CDR3 is 15 residues long. CDR1 is GTSNPN, CDR2 SVGIG, per germline (reference sequence). The CDR3 coding sequence is TGTGCCTTTCACAAAATTGGACGGAATCACACTGAAGCTTTCTTT. Its translation is CAFHKIGRNHTEAFF.